Shown below are 10 T cell receptor beta chains from a single sample sequenced in a study of technical replicates of blood from a handful of donors. TCRdb's copy holds only in-frame clones and misses some; the assay was immunoSEQ multiplex PCR. In the table there are more than 60,000 clones, approximately 93% of which are singletons. The sample comprised T cells isolated from PBMCs. The receptors originated from a human donor in good health.

The V and J genes are TRBV2 and TRBJ1-1; no reliable D call. V was cut by 6 bases and J by 2 bases, with 7 bases left in between. The CDR3 has 12 amino acids. Germline loops: CDR1 SNHLY, CDR2 FYNNEI. The CDR3 reads CASRRSNTEAFF. The CDR3 DNA sequence: TGTGCCAGCAGACGGTCCAACACTGAAGCTTTCTTT.

This rearrangement joins TRBV2 to TRBJ2-7; D not certain. The CDR3 contains 15 residues. Germline assignment: CDR1 SNHLY and CDR2 FYNNEI. Between the trimmed V and J ends, which lost 3 bases and 3 bases, there was a span of 15 bases. The CDR3 nucleotides are TGTGCCAGCAGTGAGGGCAGAGCCCCAGGCTACGAGCAGTACTTC. It yields the protein CASSEGRAPGYEQYF.

This chain uses TRBV28 with TRBJ1-5, with 8 nucleotides matching TRBD1. This CDR3 has 20 amino acids. Germline V lookup: CDR1 MDHEN, CDR2 SYDVKM. V trimming: 3 bases; J trimming: 3 bases; junction bases outside the gene matches: 19. CDR3 DNA sequence: TGTGCCAGCAGTTTTATCGGTATTGGAGGGGACAGGCGGAACAATCAGCCCCAGCATTTT. Translating gives CASSFIGIGGDRRNNQPQHF.

This chain links TRBV9 with TRBJ1-1, with TRBD1 matching 7 bases. The V gene's germline CDR1 is SGDLS and CDR2 YYNGEE. There are 15 residues in the CDR3. V lost 0 bases to trimming and J lost 6 bases; unmatched junction nucleotides: 8. CDR3 DNA: TGTGCCAGCAGCGTAGGGTCAGTGGGGACAGCTGAAGCTTTCTTT. It codes for CASSVGSVGTAEAFF. The entire variable domain, with the rest obtained from reference TRBV9 and TRBJ1-1, is as follows: DSGVTQTPKHLITATGQRVTLRCSPRSGDLSVYWYQQSLDQGLQFLIQYYNGEERAKGNILERFSAQQFPDLHSELNLSSLELGDSALYFCASSVGSVGTAEAFFGQGTRLTVV.

The J gene is TRBJ2-7, the V gene TRBV2; TRBD1 aligns across 7 bases. V was pared by 4 bases and J by 1 base, with 4 bases of the junction left unmatched. Germline V gene data show CDR1 as SNHLY and CDR2 as FYNNEI. CDR3 size: 14 residues. Here the CDR3 DNA reads TGTGCCAGCAGTGGGGGACAGATATCCTACGAGCAGTACTTC. Its protein product is CASSGGQISYEQYF.

This chain links TRBV4-1 with TRBJ1-5; 9 bases are a match to TRBD1. V lost 0 bases, J lost 3 bases, and 3 bases stayed unmatched. In germline, CDR1 is MGHRA, CDR2 YSYEKL. The CDR3 extends over 16 amino acids. This chain's CDR3 is CASSQEDRGFNQPQHF. As DNA, the CDR3 is TGCGCCAGCAGCCAAGAGGACAGGGGATTCAATCAGCCCCAGCATTTT.

V and J are TRBV5-1 and TRBJ1-2; a possible D gene is TRBD1 (5 bases). Germline V gene sequence: CDR1 SGHRS, CDR2 YFSETQ. The CDR3 has 12 residues. V lost 5 bases and J 5 bases, leaving 10 bases between the germline ends. The CDR3 region has the DNA TGCGCCAGCAGACAGGACCAATATGGCTACACCTTC. Translated: CASRQDQYGYTF.

Only one count was recorded for this clone. V and J are TRBV5-1 and TRBJ2-2; D is uncertain. Trimming removed 0 bases from V and 5 bases from J, with 5 bases in between. Germline CDR1 is SGHRS and CDR2 is YFSETQ. CDR3 size: 13 residues. The CDR3 protein is CASSLDGTGELFF. DNA of the CDR3: TGCGCCAGCAGCTTGGACGGTACCGGGGAGCTGTTTTTT.

The chain joins TRBV19 to TRBJ2-7; TRBD1 might be the D (6 bases). The CDR3 has 16 residues. Looked up from germline, CDR1 is LNHDA and CDR2 is SQIVND (reference sequence). The V and J ends lost 3 bases and 2 bases respectively, with 17 bases between them. CDR3 region: CASSIYSGTLAYEQYF. DNA for the CDR3: TGTGCCAGTAGTATCTATTCCGGGACATTGGCCTACGAGCAGTACTTC.

The chain has TRBV19 and TRBJ1-5; tentatively, D is TRBD1 (6 bases). V lost 5 bases to trimming and J lost 6 bases, with 17 bases between them. Germline assignment: CDR1 LNHDA and CDR2 SQIVND (reference sequence). There are 15 residues in the CDR3. The CDR3 sequence is CASSGSGATGQPQHF. The CDR3 DNA follows: TGTGCCAGTAGTGGTTCAGGGGCAACAGGTCAGCCCCAGCATTTT.